This T cell receptor (beta chain) emerged from a study of T cell responses to AZD1222 COVID-19 vaccine. Findings and limits, study-wide: It was only five to seven AZD1222 recipients who were seropositive at baseline. Rises in breadth and depth of Spike-specific TCRs came after two AZD1222 doses.

The protocol was immunoSEQ multiplex PCR, while the TCRdb copy is restricted to in-frame clones and leaves out a portion. The sample consists of 44,000 or so clones, approximately 86% of them appearing once. The CDR3 loop spans 14 amino acids. Trimming stripped 0 bases from V and 0 bases from J, with 4 bases between. Germline V gene data show CDR1 as SGHDN and CDR2 as FVKESK. With respect to this clone: Its antigen is not identified.

The chain couples TRBV14 to TRBJ2-3; no clear D gene. This specimen consisted of peripheral blood, obtained on day 0 of AZD1222 vaccination. The source of this sequence is an adult in good health. CDR3 nucleotide sequence: TGTGCCAGCAGCCAAGATTACAGCACAGATACGCAGTATTTT. It translates to CASSQDYSTDTQYF. Full variable domain (outside the CDR3, taken from reference TRBV14 and TRBJ2-3): EAGVTQFPSHSVIEKGQTVTLRCDPISGHDNLYWYRRVMGKEIKFLLHFVKESKQDESGMPNNRFLAERTGGTYSTLKVQPAELEDSGVYFCASSQDYSTDTQYFGPGTRLTVL.